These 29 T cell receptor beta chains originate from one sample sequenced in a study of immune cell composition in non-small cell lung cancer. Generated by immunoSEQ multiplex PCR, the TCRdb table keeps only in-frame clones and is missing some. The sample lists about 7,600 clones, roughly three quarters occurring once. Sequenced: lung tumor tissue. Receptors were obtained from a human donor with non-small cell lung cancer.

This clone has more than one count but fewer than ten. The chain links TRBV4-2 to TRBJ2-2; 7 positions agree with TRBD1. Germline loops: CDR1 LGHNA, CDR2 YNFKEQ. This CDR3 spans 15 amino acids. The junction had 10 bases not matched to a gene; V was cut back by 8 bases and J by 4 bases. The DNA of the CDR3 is TGTGCCAGCGGAGAGGGGGCCAGGGGCACCGGGGAGCTGTTTTTT. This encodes CASGEGARGTGELFF.

The CDR3 spells CASSRGGQPNQPQHF. CDR3 coding DNA: TGTGCCAGCAGCCGGGGAGGACAGCCCAATCAGCCCCAGCATTTT. The chain has TRBV4-2 and TRBJ1-5, with TRBD1 as a possible D gene (6 bases). Per germline, CDR1 LGHNA and CDR2 YNFKEQ. The V end was cut by 4 bases, the J end by 3 bases, with 13 bases between. The CDR3 runs to 15 residues.

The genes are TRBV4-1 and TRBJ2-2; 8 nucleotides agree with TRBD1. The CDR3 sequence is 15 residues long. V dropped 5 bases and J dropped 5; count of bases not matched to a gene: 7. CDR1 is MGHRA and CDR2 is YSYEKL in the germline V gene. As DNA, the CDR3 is TGCGCCAGCAGCTCATATCGGACAGGGACCGGGGAGCTGTTTTTT. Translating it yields CASSSYRTGTGELFF.

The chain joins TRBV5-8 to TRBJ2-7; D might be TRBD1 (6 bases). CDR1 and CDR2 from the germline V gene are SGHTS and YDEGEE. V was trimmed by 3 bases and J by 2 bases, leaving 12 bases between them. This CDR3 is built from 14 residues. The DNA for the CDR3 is TGTGCCAGCAGCTCACAGGGTTCTCCCTACGAGCAGTACTTC. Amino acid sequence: CASSSQGSPYEQYF. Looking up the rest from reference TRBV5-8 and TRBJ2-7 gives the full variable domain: EAGVTQSPTHLIKTRGQQATLRCSPISGHTSVYWYQQALGLGLQFLLWYDEGEERNRGNFPPRFSGRQFPNYSSELNVNALELEDSALYLCASSSQGSPYEQYFGPGTRLTVT.

The CDR3 bases are TGTGCCAGCAGCCAAGACCATTTCGGACGGAACACTGAAGCTTTCTTT. It codes for CASSQDHFGRNTEAFF. This sequence joins TRBV5-5 and TRBJ1-1; unclear D gene. Trimming pared 4 bases from V and 1 base from J, leaving 17 bases between. This CDR3 comprises 16 residues. Germline loops: CDR1 SGHKS, CDR2 YYEKEE (reference sequence). The full variable domain, rest sourced from reference TRBV5-5 and TRBJ1-1, is DAGVTQSPTHLIKTRGQQVTLRCSPISGHKSVSWYQQVLGQGPQFIFQYYEKEERGRGNFPDRFSARQFPNYSSELNVNALLLGDSALYLCASSQDHFGRNTEAFFGQGTRLTVV.

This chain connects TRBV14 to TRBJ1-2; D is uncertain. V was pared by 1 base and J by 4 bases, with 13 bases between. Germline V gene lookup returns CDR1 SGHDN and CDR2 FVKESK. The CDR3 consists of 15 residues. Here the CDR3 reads CASSQAGRRGYGYTF. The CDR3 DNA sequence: TGTGCCAGCAGCCAAGCGGGCCGACGTGGCTATGGCTACACCTTC.

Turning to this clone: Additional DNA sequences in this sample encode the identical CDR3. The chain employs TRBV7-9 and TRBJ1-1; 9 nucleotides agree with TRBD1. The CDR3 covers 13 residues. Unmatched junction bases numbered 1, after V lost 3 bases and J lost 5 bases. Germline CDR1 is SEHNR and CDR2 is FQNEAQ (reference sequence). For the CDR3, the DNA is TGTGCCAGCAGCTTGGACAGGGGAACTGAAGCTTTCTTT. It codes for CASSLDRGTEAFF.

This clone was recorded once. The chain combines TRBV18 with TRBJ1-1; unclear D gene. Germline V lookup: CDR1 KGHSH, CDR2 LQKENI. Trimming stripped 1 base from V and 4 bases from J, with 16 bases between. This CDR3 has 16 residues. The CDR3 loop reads CASSPLRGRESTEAFF. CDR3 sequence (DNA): TGTGCCAGCTCACCACTTCGTGGGAGGGAGAGCACTGAAGCTTTCTTT.

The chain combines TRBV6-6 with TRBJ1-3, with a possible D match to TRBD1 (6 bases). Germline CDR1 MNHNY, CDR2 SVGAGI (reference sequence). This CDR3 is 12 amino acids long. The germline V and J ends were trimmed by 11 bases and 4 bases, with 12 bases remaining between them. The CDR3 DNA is TGTGCCCTAGGGGGAGACGGAAACACCATATATTTT. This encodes CALGGDGNTIYF.

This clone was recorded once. CDR3 nucleotides: TGTGCCAGCAGCGGGACAGGGAAGTACGAGCAGTACTTC. Its protein product is CASSGTGKYEQYF. V and J are TRBV5-6 and TRBJ2-7; 9 nucleotides align to TRBD1. Trimming took 4 bases from V and 4 from J; bases not matched to a gene: 3. CDR3 length equals 13 residues. Per germline, CDR1 SGHDT and CDR2 YYEEEE.

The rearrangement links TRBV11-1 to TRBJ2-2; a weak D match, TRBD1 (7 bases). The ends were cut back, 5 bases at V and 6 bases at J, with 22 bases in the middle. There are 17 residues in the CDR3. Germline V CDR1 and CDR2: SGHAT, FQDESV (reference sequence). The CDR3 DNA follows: TGTGCCAGCAGCCGTGACAGGGTGGGGGGTTCAGCCGGGGAGCTGTTTTTT. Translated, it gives CASSRDRVGGSAGELFF. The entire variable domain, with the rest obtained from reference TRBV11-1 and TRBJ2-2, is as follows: EAEVAQSPRYKITEKSQAVAFWCDPISGHATLYWYRQILGQGPELLVQFQDESVVDDSQLPKDRFSAERLKGVDSTLKIQPAELGDSAMYLCASSRDRVGGSAGELFFGEGSRLTVL.

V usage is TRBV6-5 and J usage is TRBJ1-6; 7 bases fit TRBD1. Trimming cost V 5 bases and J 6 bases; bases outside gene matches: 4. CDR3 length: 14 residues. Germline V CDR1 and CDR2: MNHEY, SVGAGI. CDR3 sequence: CASSRGQINSPLHF. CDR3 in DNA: TGTGCCAGCAGTCGGGGACAGATTAATTCACCCCTCCACTTT.

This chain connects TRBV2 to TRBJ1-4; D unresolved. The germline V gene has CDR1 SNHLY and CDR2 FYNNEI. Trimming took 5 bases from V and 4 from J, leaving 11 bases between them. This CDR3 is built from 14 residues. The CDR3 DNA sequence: TGTGCCAGCAGTCCTGGCAGATTTAATGAAAAACTGTTTTTT. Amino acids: CASSPGRFNEKLFF. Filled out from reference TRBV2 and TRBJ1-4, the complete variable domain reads EPEVTQTPSHQVTQMGQEVILRCVPISNHLYFYWYRQILGQKVEFLVSFYNNEISEKSEIFDDQFSVERPDGSNFTLKIRSTKLEDSAMYFCASSPGRFNEKLFFGSGTQLSVL.

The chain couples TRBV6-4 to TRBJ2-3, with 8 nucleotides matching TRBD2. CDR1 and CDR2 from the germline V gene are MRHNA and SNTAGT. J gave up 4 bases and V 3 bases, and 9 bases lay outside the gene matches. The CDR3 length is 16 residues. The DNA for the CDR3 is TGTGCCAGCAGTGAAGGATCGGGGGGGGGACCAGATACGCAGTATTTT. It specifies CASSEGSGGGPDTQYF.

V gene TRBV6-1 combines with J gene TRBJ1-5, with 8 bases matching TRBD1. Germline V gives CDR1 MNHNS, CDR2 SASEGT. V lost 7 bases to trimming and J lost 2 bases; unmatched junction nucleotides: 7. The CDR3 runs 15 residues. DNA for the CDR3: TGTGCCAGCATTGACCAGGGGGCTGGCAATCAGCCCCAGCATTTT. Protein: CASIDQGAGNQPQHF.

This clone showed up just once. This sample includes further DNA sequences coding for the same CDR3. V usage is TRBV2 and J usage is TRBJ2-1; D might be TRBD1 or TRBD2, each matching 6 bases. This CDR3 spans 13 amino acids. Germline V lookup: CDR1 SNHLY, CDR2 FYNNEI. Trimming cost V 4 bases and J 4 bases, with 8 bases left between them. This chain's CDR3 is CASSGGGYNEQFF. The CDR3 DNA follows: TGTGCCAGCAGTGGAGGGGGGTACAATGAGCAGTTCTTC.

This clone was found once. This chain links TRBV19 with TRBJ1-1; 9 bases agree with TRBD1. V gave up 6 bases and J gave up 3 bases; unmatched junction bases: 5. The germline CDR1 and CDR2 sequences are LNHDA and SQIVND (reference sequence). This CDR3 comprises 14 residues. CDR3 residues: CASRGQGRDTEAFF. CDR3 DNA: TGTGCCAGTAGGGGACAGGGTCGGGACACTGAAGCTTTCTTT.

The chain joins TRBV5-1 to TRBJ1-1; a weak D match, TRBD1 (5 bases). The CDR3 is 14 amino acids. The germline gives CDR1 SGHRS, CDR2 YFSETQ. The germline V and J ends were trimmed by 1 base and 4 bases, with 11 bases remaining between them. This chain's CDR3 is CASSLTGGATEAFF. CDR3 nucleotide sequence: TGCGCCAGCAGCTTGACAGGCGGGGCCACTGAAGCTTTCTTT.

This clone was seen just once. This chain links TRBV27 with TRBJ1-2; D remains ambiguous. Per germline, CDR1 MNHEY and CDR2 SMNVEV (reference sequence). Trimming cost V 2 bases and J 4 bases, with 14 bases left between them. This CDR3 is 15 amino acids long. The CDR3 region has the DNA TGTGCCAGCAGTTTACGGTTCGGGGTGGGCTATGGCTACACCTTC. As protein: CASSLRFGVGYGYTF.

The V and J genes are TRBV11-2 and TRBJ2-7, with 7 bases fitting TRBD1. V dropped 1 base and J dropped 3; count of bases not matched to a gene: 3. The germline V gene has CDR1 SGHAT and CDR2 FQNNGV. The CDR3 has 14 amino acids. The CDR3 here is CASSLGGGNYEQYF. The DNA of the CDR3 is TGTGCCAGCAGCTTAGGAGGGGGCAACTACGAGCAGTACTTC.

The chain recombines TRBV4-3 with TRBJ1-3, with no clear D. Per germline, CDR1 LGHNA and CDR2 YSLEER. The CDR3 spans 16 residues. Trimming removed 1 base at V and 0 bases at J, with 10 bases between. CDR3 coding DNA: TGCGCCAGCAGCCAAGCCCAGGAGAACTCTGGAAACACCATATATTTT. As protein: CASSQAQENSGNTIYF.

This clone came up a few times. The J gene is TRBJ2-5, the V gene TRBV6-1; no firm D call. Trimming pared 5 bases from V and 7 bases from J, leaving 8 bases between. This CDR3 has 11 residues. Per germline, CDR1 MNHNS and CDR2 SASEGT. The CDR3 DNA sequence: TGTGCCAGCAGTTACGGATCGACCCAGTACTTC. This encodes CASSYGSTQYF.

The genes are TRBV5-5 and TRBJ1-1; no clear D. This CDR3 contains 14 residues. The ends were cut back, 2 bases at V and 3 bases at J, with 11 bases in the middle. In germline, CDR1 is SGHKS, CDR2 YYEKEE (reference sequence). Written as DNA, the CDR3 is TGTGCCAGCAGCTTATCGGGGAGGGACACTGAAGCTTTCTTT. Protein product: CASSLSGRDTEAFF. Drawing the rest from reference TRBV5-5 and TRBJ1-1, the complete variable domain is DAGVTQSPTHLIKTRGQQVTLRCSPISGHKSVSWYQQVLGQGPQFIFQYYEKEERGRGNFPDRFSARQFPNYSSELNVNALLLGDSALYLCASSLSGRDTEAFFGQGTRLTVV.

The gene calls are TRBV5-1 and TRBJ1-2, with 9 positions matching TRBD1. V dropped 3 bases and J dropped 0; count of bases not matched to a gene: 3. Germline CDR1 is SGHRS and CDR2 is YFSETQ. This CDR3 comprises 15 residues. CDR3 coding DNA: TGCGCCAGCAGCTATGACAGGGGGACTAACTATGGCTACACCTTC. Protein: CASSYDRGTNYGYTF.

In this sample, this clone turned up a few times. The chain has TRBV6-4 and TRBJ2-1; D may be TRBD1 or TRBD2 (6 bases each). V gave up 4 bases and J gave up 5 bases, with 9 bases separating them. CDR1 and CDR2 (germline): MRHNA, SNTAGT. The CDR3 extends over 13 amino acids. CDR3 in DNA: TGTGCCAGCAGTGCGGGGGCGAACAATGAGCAGTTCTTC. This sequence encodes CASSAGANNEQFF.

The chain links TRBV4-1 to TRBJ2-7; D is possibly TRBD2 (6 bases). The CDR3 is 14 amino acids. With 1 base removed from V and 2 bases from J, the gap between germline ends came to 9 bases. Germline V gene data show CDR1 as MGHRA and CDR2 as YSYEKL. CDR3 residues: CASSQAGDPYEQYF. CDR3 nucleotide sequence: TGCGCCAGCAGCCAAGCGGGAGACCCCTACGAGCAGTACTTC.

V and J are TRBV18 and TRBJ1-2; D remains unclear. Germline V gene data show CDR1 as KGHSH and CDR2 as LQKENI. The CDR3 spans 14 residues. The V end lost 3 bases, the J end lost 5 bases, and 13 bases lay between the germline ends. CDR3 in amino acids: CASSPPVIGYGYTF. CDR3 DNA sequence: TGTGCCAGCTCACCCCCAGTTATCGGTTATGGCTACACCTTC.

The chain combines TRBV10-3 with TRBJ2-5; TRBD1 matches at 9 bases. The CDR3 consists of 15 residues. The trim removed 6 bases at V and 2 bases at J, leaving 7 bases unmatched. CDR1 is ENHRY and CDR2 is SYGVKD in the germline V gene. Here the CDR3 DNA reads TGTGCCATCAGACCTGGACAGGGGTGGCAAGAGACCCAGTACTTC. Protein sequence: CAIRPGQGWQETQYF.

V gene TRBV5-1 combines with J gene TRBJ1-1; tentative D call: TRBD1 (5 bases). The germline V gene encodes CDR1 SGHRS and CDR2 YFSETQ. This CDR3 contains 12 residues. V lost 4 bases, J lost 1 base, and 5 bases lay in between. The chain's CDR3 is CASSGGNTEAFF. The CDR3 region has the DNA TGCGCCAGCAGCGGGGGGAACACTGAAGCTTTCTTT.